Here is one T cell receptor (beta chain) with its context. These data belong to a study of OX40 agonist ivuxolimab in advanced cancers. CDR1 and CDR2 (germline): MNHNS, SASEGT. The ends were cut back, 2 bases at V and 7 bases at J, with 6 bases in the middle. The CDR3 has 13 amino acids. Measured with immunoSEQ multiplex PCR; TCRdb has only the in-frame clones, and not every one. The data contain around 95,000 clones, around 91% of them singletons. This rearrangement joins TRBV6-1 to TRBJ1-6; a weak D match, TRBD1 (6 bases). Sequenced here: CD4+ or CD8+ T cells sorted from blood, sampled in a trial of the OX40 agonist ivuxolimab. The TCR originated in an adult with an advanced solid tumor such as melanoma, head and neck, liver or kidney cancer. The CDR3 coding sequence is TGTGCCAGCAGTGAACAGGGGAATTCACCCCTCCACTTT. Its protein product is CASSEQGNSPLHF.